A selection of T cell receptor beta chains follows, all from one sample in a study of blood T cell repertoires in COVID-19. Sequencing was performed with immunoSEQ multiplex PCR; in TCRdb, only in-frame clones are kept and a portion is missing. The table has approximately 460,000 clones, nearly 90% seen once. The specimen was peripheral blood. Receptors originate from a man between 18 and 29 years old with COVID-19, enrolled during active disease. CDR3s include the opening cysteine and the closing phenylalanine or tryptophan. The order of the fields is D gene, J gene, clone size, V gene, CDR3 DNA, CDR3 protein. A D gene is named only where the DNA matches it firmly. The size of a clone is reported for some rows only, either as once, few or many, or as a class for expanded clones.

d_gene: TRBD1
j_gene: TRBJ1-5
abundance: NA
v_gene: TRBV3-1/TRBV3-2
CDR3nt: TGTGCCAGCAGTTGGGGGAGACAGGGACAACAGCCCCAGCATTTT
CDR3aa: CASSWGRQGQQPQHF

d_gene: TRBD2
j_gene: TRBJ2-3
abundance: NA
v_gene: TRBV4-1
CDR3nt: TGCGCCAGCAGCCAAGATGGGAGCGGGAGGCGCACAGATACGCAGTATTTT
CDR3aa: CASSQDGSGRRTDTQYF

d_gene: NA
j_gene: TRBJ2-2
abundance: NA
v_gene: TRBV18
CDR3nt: TGTGCCAGCTCACCAAAAGGGGTGAGCACCGGGGAGCTGTTTTTT
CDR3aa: CASSPKGVSTGELFF

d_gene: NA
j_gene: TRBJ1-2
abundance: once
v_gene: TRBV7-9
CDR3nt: TGTGCCAGCAGCTTATTGGTTGGGGCCATAGTTTATGGCTACACCTTC
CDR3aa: CASSLLVGAIVYGYTF

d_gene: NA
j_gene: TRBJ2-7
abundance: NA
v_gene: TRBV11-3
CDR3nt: TGTGCCAGCACCCAAACAGGGACGCGAGAGCAGTACTTC
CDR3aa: CASTQTGTREQYF

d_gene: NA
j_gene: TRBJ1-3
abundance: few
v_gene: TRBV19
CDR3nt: TGTGCCAGTAGCACAGGCACTGGAAACACCATATATTTT
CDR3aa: CASSTGTGNTIYF

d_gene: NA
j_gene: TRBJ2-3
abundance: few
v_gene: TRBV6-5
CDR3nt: TGTGCCAGCAGTTCCTATCAGGGTGGAAGCACAGATACGCAGTATTTT
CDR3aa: CASSSYQGGSTDTQYF

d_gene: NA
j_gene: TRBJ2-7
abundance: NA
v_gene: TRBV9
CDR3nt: TGTGCCAGCAGCGTAGATCGGGCGGGATTAAGAGCCTACGAGCAGTACTTC
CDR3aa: CASSVDRAGLRAYEQYF

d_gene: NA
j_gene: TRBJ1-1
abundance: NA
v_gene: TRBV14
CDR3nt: TGTGCCAGCAGCCAAGGGAGGAACACTGAAGCTTTCTTT
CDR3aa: CASSQGRNTEAFF

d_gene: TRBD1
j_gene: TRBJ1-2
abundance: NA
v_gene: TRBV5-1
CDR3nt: TGCGCCAGCAGCCTGCTGGGACAGGGGGCCCCGATCCCCCTCTATGGCTACACCTTC
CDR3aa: CASSLLGQGAPIPLYGYTF

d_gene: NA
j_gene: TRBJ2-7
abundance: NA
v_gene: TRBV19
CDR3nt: TGTGCCAGTAGACGCGGGACGGACGACTACGAGCAGTACTTC
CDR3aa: CASRRGTDDYEQYF

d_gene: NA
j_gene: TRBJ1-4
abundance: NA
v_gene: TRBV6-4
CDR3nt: TGTGCCAGCAGTGTCCCAGGGAAGACTAATGAAAAACTGTTTTTT
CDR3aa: CASSVPGKTNEKLFF

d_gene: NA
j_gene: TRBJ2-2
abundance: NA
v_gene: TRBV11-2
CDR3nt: TGTGCCAGCAGCTCCCTTAGCGGCTCCACCGGGGAGCTGTTTTTT
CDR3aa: CASSSLSGSTGELFF

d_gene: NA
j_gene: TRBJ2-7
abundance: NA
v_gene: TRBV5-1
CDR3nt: TGCGCCAGCAGCTTGGGTAGCCCGTACTTC
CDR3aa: CASSLGSPYF

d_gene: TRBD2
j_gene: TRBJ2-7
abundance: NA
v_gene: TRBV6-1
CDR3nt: TGTGCCAGCAGTGAAAGCGGGGGCACCTACGAGCAGTACTTC
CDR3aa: CASSESGGTYEQYF

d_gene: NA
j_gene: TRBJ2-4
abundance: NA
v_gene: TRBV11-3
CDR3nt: TGTGCCAGCAGCGCCATACAGAAAATAGCCAAAAACATTCAGTACTTC
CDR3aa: CASSAIQKIAKNIQYF

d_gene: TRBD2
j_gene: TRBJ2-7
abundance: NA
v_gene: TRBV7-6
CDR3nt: TGTGCCAGCAGCATGATACTAGCGGGAGACTACGAGCAGTACTTC
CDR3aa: CASSMILAGDYEQYF

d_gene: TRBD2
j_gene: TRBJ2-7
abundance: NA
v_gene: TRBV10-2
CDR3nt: TGCGCCAGCAGCCTAGCGGGGGGGTCCTACGAGCAGTACTTC
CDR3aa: CASSLAGGSYEQYF

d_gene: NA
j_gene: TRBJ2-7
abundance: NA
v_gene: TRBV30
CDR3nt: TGTGCCTGGAGTCTAGCTCGACCCCAGACAGGAAGGACCCACGAGCAGTACTTC
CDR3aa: CAWSLARPQTGRTHEQYF

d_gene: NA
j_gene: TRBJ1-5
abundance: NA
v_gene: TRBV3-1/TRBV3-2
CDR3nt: TGTGCCAGCAGCCAAGAATCAGGTAGCAATCAGCCCCAGCATTTT
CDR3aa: CASSQESGSNQPQHF

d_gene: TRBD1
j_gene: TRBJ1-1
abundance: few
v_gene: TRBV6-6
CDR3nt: TGTGCCAGCAGTAGGGGACAGGGGGCGACTGAAGCTTTCTTT
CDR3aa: CASSRGQGATEAFF

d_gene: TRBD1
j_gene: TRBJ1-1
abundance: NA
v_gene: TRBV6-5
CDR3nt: TGTGCCAGCAGTCTCCTCGGGACAGGGGCTGAAGCTTTCTTT
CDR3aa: CASSLLGTGAEAFF

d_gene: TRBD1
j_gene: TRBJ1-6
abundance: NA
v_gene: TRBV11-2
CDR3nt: TGTGCCAGCAGCTTCCGGGACAGGGGGCATTCACCCCTCCACTTT
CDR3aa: CASSFRDRGHSPLHF

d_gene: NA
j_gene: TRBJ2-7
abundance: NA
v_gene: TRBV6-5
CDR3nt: TGTGCCAGCAGTTACAGGGGCATCCACGAGCAGTACTTC
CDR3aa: CASSYRGIHEQYF

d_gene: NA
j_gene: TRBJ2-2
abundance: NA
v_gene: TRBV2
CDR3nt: TGTGCCAGCAGTGATGGGCCCGGGGAGCTGTTTTTT
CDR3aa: CASSDGPGELFF

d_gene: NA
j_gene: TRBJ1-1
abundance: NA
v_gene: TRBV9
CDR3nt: TGTGCCAGCAGCGTAGATCTACCCAGGGGCACTGAAGCTTTCTTT
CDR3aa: CASSVDLPRGTEAFF

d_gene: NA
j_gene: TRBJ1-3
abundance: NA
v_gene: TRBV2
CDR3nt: TGTGCCAGCAGTGAGGAACGGGGTGTAACTGGAAACACCATATATTTT
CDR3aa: CASSEERGVTGNTIYF

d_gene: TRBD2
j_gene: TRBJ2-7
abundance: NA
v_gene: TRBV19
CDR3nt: TGTGCCAGTAGTATAGATCTAGCGGAAGCCTACGAGCAGTACTTC
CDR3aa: CASSIDLAEAYEQYF

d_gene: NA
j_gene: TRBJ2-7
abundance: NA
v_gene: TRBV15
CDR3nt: TGTGCCACCAGCAGAGTAAAAGGAGGCTCCTACGAGCAGTACTTC
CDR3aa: CATSRVKGGSYEQYF

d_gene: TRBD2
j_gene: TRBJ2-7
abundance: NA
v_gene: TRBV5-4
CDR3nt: TGTGCCAGCAGCCGGGGGGGGGATGGCGAGCAGTACTTC
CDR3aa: CASSRGGDGEQYF

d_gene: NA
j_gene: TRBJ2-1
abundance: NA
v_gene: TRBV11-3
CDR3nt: TGTGCCAGCAGCTTTTCATACCAGCGTTACAATGAGCAGTTCTTC
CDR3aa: CASSFSYQRYNEQFF

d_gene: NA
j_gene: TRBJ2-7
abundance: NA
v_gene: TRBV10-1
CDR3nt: TGCGCCGGATCCTTACAGGGCTACGAGCAGTACTTC
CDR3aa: CAGSLQGYEQYF

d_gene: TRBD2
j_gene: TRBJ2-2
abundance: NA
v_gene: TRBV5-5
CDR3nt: TGTGCCAGCAGCTTTGGTAGCGGGGGCTACACCGGGGAGCTGTTTTTT
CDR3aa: CASSFGSGGYTGELFF

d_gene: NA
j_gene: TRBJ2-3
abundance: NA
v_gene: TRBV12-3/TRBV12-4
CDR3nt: TGTGCCAGCAGTTTACAGGGCGTAGATACGCAGTATTTT
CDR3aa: CASSLQGVDTQYF

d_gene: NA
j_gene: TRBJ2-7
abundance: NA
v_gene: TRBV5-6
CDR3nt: TGTGCCAGCAGCAAACAGGGTCGGGAGCAGTACTTC
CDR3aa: CASSKQGREQYF

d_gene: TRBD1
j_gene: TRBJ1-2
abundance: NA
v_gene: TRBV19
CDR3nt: TGTGCCAGTACCACAGGGGACAGGCTTAATGGCTACACCTTC
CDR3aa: CASTTGDRLNGYTF

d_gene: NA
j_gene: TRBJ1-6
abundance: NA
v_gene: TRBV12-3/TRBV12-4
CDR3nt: TGTGCCAGCAACTGGGGAGTTAATTCACCCCTCCACTTT
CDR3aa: CASNWGVNSPLHF

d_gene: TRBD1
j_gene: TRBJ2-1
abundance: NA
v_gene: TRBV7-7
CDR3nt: TGTGCTAGCAGCTCCGGACAGGTAGCCAATGAGCAGTTCTTC
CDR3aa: CASSSGQVANEQFF

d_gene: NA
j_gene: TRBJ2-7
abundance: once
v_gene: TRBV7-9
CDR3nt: TGTGCCAGCAGCTTAACGGGAACCCACGAGCAGTACTTC
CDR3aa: CASSLTGTHEQYF

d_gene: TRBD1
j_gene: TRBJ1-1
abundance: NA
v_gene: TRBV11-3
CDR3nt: TGTGCCAGCAGCAAGCGACAGGGACTTATGAACACTGAAGCTTTCTTT
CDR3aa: CASSKRQGLMNTEAFF

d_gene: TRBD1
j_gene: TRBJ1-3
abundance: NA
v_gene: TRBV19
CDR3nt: TGTGCCAGTAACCAGCCCAGGACAGGGCCCGACATCTCTGGAAACACCATATATTTT
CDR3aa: CASNQPRTGPDISGNTIYF

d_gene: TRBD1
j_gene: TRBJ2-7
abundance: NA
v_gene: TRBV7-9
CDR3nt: TGTGCCAGCAGCCCACGGGACAGAGACAACGAGCAGTACTTC
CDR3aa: CASSPRDRDNEQYF

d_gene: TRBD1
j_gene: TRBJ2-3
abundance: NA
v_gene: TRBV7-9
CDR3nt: TGTGCCAGCAGCCCCGGACAGGTAACAGATACGCAGTATTTT
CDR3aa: CASSPGQVTDTQYF

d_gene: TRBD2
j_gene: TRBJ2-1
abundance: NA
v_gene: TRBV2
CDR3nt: TGTGCCAGCAGTGTAGGAGCGGGGGGGCGGAATGAGCAGTTCTTC
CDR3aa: CASSVGAGGRNEQFF

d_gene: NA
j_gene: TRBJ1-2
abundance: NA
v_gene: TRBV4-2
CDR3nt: TGTGCCAGCAGCCAAGAGTGGCAGGGCTATGGCTACACCTTC
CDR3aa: CASSQEWQGYGYTF

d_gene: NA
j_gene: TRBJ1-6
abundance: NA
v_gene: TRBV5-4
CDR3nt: TGTGCCAGCAGCTTGAGACAGACGGACTCACCCCTCCACTTT
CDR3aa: CASSLRQTDSPLHF

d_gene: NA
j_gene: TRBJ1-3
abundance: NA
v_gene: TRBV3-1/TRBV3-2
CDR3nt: TGTGCCAGCAGCTTCCGCGAGGTTCCTAGTGGAAACACCATATATTTT
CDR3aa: CASSFREVPSGNTIYF

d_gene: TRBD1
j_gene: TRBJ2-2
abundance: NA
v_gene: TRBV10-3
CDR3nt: TGTGCCATCAGCCCGGGACAGGCCCCGAACACCGGGGAGCTGTTTTTT
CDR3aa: CAISPGQAPNTGELFF

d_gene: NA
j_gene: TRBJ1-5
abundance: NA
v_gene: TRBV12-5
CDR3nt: TGTGCTAGTGGTCCCTGGGAGGCGGATCAGCCCCAGCATTTT
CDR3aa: CASGPWEADQPQHF